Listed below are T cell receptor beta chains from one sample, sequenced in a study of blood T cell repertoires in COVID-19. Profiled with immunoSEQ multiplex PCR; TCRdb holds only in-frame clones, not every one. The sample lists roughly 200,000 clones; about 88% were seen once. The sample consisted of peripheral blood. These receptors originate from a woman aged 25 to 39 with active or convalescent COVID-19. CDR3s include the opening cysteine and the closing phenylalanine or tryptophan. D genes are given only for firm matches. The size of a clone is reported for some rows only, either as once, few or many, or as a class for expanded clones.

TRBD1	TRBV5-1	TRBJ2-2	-	CASSLDKDRGTAGELFF	TGCGCCAGCAGCTTGGACAAGGACAGGGGAACGGCCGGGGAGCTGTTTTTT
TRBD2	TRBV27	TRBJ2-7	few	CASSLKAGDFYEQYF	TGTGCCAGCAGTTTAAAAGCGGGGGACTTCTACGAGCAGTACTTC
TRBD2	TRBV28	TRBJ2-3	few	CASSAREGSHTSGSLPDTQYF	TGTGCCAGCAGTGCGAGGGAGGGTTCACATACTAGCGGGAGTTTACCAGATACGCAGTATTTT
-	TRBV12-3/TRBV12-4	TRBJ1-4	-	CASSQERSEKLFF	TGTGCCAGCAGTCAGGAGCGGAGTGAAAAACTGTTTTTT
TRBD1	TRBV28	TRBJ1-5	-	CASGDSDQPQHF	TGTGCCAGCGGGGACAGCGATCAGCCCCAGCATTTT
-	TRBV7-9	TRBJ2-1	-	CASSLTGYNEQFF	TGTGCCAGCAGCTTAACAGGGTACAATGAGCAGTTCTTC
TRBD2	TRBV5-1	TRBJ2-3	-	CASSLGSGSTDTQYF	TGCGCCAGCAGCTTAGGCAGCGGGAGTACAGATACGCAGTATTTT
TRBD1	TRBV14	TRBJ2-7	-	CASSQEPGQGHEQYF	TGTGCCAGCAGCCAAGAACCGGGACAGGGCCACGAGCAGTACTTC
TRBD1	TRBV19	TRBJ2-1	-	CASRNRGNEQFF	TGTGCCAGTAGGAACAGGGGAAATGAGCAGTTCTTC
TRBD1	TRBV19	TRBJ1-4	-	CASSLNTGTGDLGDEKLFF	TGTGCCAGTAGTCTGAACACCGGGACAGGGGACCTAGGCGATGAAAAACTGTTTTTT
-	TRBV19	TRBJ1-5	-	CASSMAPGGGNQPQHF	TGTGCCAGTAGTATGGCCCCGGGGGGAGGCAATCAGCCCCAGCATTTT
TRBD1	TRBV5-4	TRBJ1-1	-	CASSPRDRLMNTEAFF	TGTGCCAGCAGCCCCCGGGACAGGCTTATGAACACTGAAGCTTTCTTT
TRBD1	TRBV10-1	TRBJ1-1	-	CASSGDRVNTEAFF	TGCGCCAGCAGTGGGGACAGGGTGAACACTGAAGCTTTCTTT
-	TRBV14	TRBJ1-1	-	CASSQNGNTEAFF	TGTGCCAGCAGCCAAAACGGGAACACTGAAGCTTTCTTT